A single sample is the source of the 18 T cell receptor beta chains below, sequenced in a study of breast tumors, draining lymph nodes, adjacent tissues. Axillary draining lymph nodes of breast cancer patients supplied the node samples. TCRdb redid the calling of the multiplex PCR reads with MiXCR, one entry per CDR3 protein. The repertoire has fewer than 200,000 distinct CDR3 sequences, around a third of them found once; the top ten carry about 3.9%. Sequenced material: axillary lymph node tissue. Every receptor here comes from a female donor with breast cancer. Some clones in this sample may be carry-over from other donors' samples.

Many counts were recorded for this clonotype. The chain recombines TRBV11-2 with TRBJ1-2; TRBD1 matches at 7 bases. The CDR3 consists of 18 residues. V shed 1 base, J shed 5 bases, and the junction held 16 bases outside the gene matches. Germline CDR1 and CDR2: SGHAT and FQNNGV. As DNA, the CDR3 is TGTGCCAGCAGCTTAGTGGCGGGGCCTACAGGGGAGGGTTATGGCTACACCTTC. Translating it yields CASSLVAGPTGEGYGYTF.

There are many counts of this clonotype. The chain couples TRBV10-3 to TRBJ2-1; 8 positions match TRBD2. This CDR3 contains 13 residues. The germline V gene encodes CDR1 ENHRY and CDR2 SYGVKD. V gave up 2 bases and J gave up 12 bases; unmatched junction bases: 6. CDR3: CAISEIRGGRQFF. CDR3 DNA: TGTGCCATCAGTGAGATCCGGGGGGGCCGGCAGTTCTTC.

This clonotype appeared many times. This sequence joins TRBV4-2 and TRBJ2-2, with 9 bases matching TRBD1. The CDR3 sequence is 18 residues long. After removal of 4 bases from V and 4 bases from J, the junction contained 13 bases not matched to a gene. Germline V gene sequence: CDR1 LGHNA, CDR2 YNFKEQ. Here the CDR3 DNA reads TGTGCCAGCAGCCGAGGAGCCGGGACAGGGAGTGGCACCGGGGAGCTGTTTTTT. Translation: CASSRGAGTGSGTGELFF.

This clonotype was seen many times. V is TRBV19 and J is TRBJ2-3; TRBD2 aligns across 10 bases. The V gene end was trimmed by 6 bases and the J gene end by 6 bases; junction bases not matched to a gene: 6. This CDR3 is 14 amino acids long. Germline V gives CDR1 LNHDA, CDR2 SQIVND (reference sequence). DNA of the CDR3: TGTGCCAGTAGGCGGCTAGCGGGGGTCGATACGCAGTATTTT. Protein product: CASRRLAGVDTQYF.

In its sample, this clonotype was seen many times. The rearrangement links TRBV19 to TRBJ2-7; 9 nucleotides match TRBD2. CDR3 length: 15 residues. V lost 5 bases and J lost 7; bases outside the gene matches: 12. From germline, CDR1 is LNHDA and CDR2 SQIVND (reference sequence). In DNA, the CDR3 is TGTGCCAGTAGTCCCCCAGCGGGGGGTGTGGGAGAGCAGTACTTC. As protein: CASSPPAGGVGEQYF.

This clonotype was seen a few times. The rearrangement joins TRBV20-1 to TRBJ1-1; TRBD1 matches at 7 bases. Germline CDR1 reads DFQATT; CDR2 reads SNEGSKA (reference sequence). This CDR3 is built from 15 residues. V dropped 3 bases and J dropped 2; count of bases not matched to a gene: 9. The CDR3 here is CSASPRGNLNTEAFF. The DNA for the CDR3 is TGCAGTGCTAGCCCCAGGGGGAACCTTAACACTGAAGCTTTCTTT.

In this sample, this clonotype turned up many times. The V and J genes are TRBV9 and TRBJ1-6, with 8 bases matching TRBD1. CDR3 length equals 15 residues. V trimming: 3 bases; J trimming: 6 bases; junction bases outside the gene matches: 5. From germline, CDR1 is SGDLS and CDR2 YYNGEE. CDR3 coding DNA: TGTGCCAGCAGCGGCCGACAGGGGCTTAATTCACCCCTCCACTTT. Translated, it gives CASSGRQGLNSPLHF.

A remark on this clonotype: A junction end diverges from the germline sequence, so it may reflect a read error. The gene calls are TRBV7-2 and TRBJ2-7; D is unclear. This CDR3 comprises 14 residues. CDR1 and CDR2 (germline): SGHTA, FQGNSA. The CDR3 bases are TGCGCCAGCAGCCAGTCCCGCTATTGGGACGAGCAGTACTTC. This sequence encodes CASSQSRYWDEQYF.

This clonotype was detected ten times or more. This rearrangement joins TRBV6-5 to TRBJ2-5, with 10 nucleotides matching TRBD1. Germline CDR1 and CDR2: MNHEY and SVGAGI. J was trimmed by 5 bases and V by 2 bases; bases with no gene match: 2. CDR3 length: 14 amino acids. The CDR3 spells CASSYGQGGETQYF. DNA for the CDR3: TGTGCCAGCAGTTACGGACAGGGGGGGGAGACCCAGTACTTC.

This clonotype was recorded at least ten times. The V and J genes are TRBV11-2 and TRBJ2-7; TRBD1 or TRBD2 may be the D gene (5 bases each). The germline V and J ends were trimmed by 0 bases and 5 bases, with 11 bases remaining between them. CDR3 length: 14 residues. CDR1 is SGHAT, CDR2 FQNNGV, per germline. The CDR3 DNA is TGTGCCAGCAGCTTAGAAACGGGACGGGACGAGCAGTACTTC. It codes for CASSLETGRDEQYF.

This clonotype was seen more than once but under ten times. The V call is TRBV2, the J call TRBJ2-5; D is perhaps TRBD1 (5 bases). This CDR3 is 15 amino acids long. CDR1 and CDR2 from the germline V gene are SNHLY and FYNNEI. The V end was cut by 1 base, the J end by 7 bases, with 16 bases between. CDR3 loop: CASSEDGTGRVTQYF. The DNA for the CDR3 is TGTGCCAGCAGTGAAGATGGTACAGGCCGTGTGACCCAGTACTTC.

This clonotype came up many times. The chain is built from TRBV2 and TRBJ1-2; 7 nucleotides align to TRBD1. Trimming at V came to 5 bases and at J to 0 bases, leaving 9 bases not matched to a gene. CDR1 and CDR2 (germline): SNHLY, FYNNEI. The length of the CDR3 is 16 residues. CDR3 DNA sequence: TGTGCCAGCAGTCTGCCCGGGACAGACTCTAACTATGGCTACACCTTC. Translation gives CASSLPGTDSNYGYTF. Based on the CDR3 plus reference TRBV2 and TRBJ1-2, the full variable domain is EPEVTQTPSHQVTQMGQEVILRCVPISNHLYFYWYRQILGQKVEFLVSFYNNEISEKSEIFDDQFSVERPDGSNFTLKIRSTKLEDSAMYFCASSLPGTDSNYGYTFGSGTRLTVV.

The V call is TRBV24-1, the J call TRBJ2-1; TRBD1 might be the D (6 bases). V was shortened by 9 bases and J by 6 bases, with 17 bases between the two germline ends. CDR1 and CDR2 (germline): KGHDR, SFDVKD. This CDR3 contains 14 residues. The CDR3 coding sequence is TGTGCCACCTCACAGGGTCGATACGTCAATGAGCAGTTCTTC. Protein sequence: CATSQGRYVNEQFF.

This clonotype came up once. At one boundary the junction diverges from the germline segment, which might be a read error. V is TRBV7-7 and J is TRBJ2-1, with D maybe TRBD2 (6 bases). This CDR3 spans 19 amino acids. Germline assignment: CDR1 SSHAT and CDR2 FNYEAQ (reference sequence). The CDR3 coding sequence is TGTGCTAGCAGCTTAGGAAGTAGCGGAGAATCTAGCTCCTACAATGAGCAGTTCTTC. This gives the protein CASSLGSSGESSSYNEQFF.

J is TRBJ2-1 and V is TRBV19, with D possibly matching TRBD2 (6 bases). With 6 bases removed from V and 2 bases from J, the gap between germline ends came to 14 bases. This CDR3 spans 15 amino acids. Per the germline V gene, CDR1 is LNHDA and CDR2 is SQIVND (reference sequence). The CDR3 loop is CASSPGLGAYNEQFF. CDR3 in DNA: TGTGCCAGTAGCCCGGGACTGGGGGCCTACAATGAGCAGTTCTTC.

This clonotype was seen only a few times. This chain joins TRBV12-3 or TRBV12-4 and TRBJ1-1; D is ambiguous. The V gene lost 4 bases and the J gene lost 1 base, with 7 bases spanning the gap. The CDR3 contains 13 residues. CDR3 sequence (DNA): TGTGCCAGCAGTTATCCCCAGAACACTGAAGCTTTCTTT. Encoded protein: CASSYPQNTEAFF.

This chain uses TRBV18 with TRBJ2-3; no definite D call. Trimming took 3 bases from V and 4 from J, leaving 17 bases between them. The CDR3 spans 16 residues. Germline CDR1 KGHSH, CDR2 LQKENI. The CDR3 protein is CASSPTAGAAPDTQYF. Here the CDR3 DNA reads TGTGCCAGCTCACCGACCGCAGGAGCCGCGCCAGATACGCAGTATTTT. The entire variable domain, with the rest obtained from reference TRBV18 and TRBJ2-3, is as follows: NAGVMQNPRHLVRRRGQEARLRCSPMKGHSHVYWYRQLPEEGLKFMVYLQKENIIDESGMPKERFSAEFPKEGPSILRIQQVVRGDSAAYFCASSPTAGAAPDTQYFGPGTRLTVL.

Notes on this clonotype: A read error may account for a junction end that differs from germline. The V gene is TRBV10-3, the J gene TRBJ2-3, with D possibly being TRBD1 (5 bases). This CDR3 is 14 amino acids long. Per the germline V gene, CDR1 is ENHRY and CDR2 is SYGVKD. The CDR3 coding sequence is TGTGCCATCATCGCCACAGGTGGCACTGATACGCAGTATTTT. Protein sequence: CAIIATGGTDTQYF.